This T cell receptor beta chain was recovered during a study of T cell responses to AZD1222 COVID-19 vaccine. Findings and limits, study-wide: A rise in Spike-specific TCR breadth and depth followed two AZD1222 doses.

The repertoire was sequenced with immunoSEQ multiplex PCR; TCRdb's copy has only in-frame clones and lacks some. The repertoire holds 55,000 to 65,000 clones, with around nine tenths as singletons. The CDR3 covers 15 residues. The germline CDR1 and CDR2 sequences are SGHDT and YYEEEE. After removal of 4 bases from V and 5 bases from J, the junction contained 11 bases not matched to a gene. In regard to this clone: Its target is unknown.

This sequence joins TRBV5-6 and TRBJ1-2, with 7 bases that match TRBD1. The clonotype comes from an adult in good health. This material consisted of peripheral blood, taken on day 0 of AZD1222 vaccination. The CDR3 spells CASSPGGRTRYGYTF. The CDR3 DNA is TGTGCCAGCAGCCCAGGGGGGAGGACAAGGTATGGCTACACCTTC.